The rows below give T cell receptor beta chains drawn from one sample of a study of control samples from healthy donors and cancer patients. TCRdb's table, derived via immunoSEQ multiplex PCR, lists solely in-frame clones and lacks some. The data contain 80,000 to 100,000 clones, roughly 92% of them singletons. The sequenced material came from blood. These receptors originate from a human donor in good health. The donor label of this sample is uncertain. Both conserved end residues are part of each CDR3.

cdr3_aa v_call
CASRGSGQGAVWTQYF TRBV19
CASSQEKRGGRYEQFF TRBV4-1
CASSGGSSGNYEQYF TRBV28
CASSPSYNEQFF TRBV18
CASSQDHYSGNTIYF TRBV4-3
CSASRGQGGLGGYTF TRBV20-1
CASSPHPETQYF TRBV4-1
CASSRDRDESEAFF TRBV5-1
CATQSGQGKSYTF TRBV19
CASSFTGMNTEAFF TRBV5-5
CASSYSGLTGQETQYF TRBV6-5
CASSLEGVSLNEQFF TRBV7-9
CATSDIPYGGDTDTQYF TRBV24-1
CASSVGGAAGREKLFF TRBV9
CASTTTGTVNTEAFF TRBV19
CASSDTISSTDTQYF TRBV10-1